The entry below gives a single TCR beta chain sequence along with its context. What it binds is unknown. The CDR3 runs 11 residues. CDR1 is MDHEN, CDR2 SYDVKM, per germline. V lost 5 bases, J lost 5 bases, and 4 bases lay in between. Attached unique molecular identifiers marked individual cDNA molecules. Via MiXCR, TCRdb re-called the 5' RACE reads, giving one row per CDR3 protein. The sample carries about 45,000 distinct CDR3 sequences, 12% recorded once. The sample comes from a study of early T cells in non-severe SARS-CoV-2 infection. Study-wide context: Bulk RNA taken from unsorted whole blood was sequenced, leaving chains unpaired.

Findings and caveats of the study: Matches to VDJdb favored anti-spike CD8 responses and missed private and CD4 specificities.

This clonotype was obtained from an adult who was a healthcare worker with PCR-confirmed SARS-CoV-2 infection or an uninfected control (not recorded which). Sequenced input: whole blood. The chain has TRBV28 and TRBJ1-5, with D unresolved. In DNA, the CDR3 is TGTGCCAGCAGTCCTTATCAGCCCCAGCATTTT. Its protein product is CASSPYQPQHF.